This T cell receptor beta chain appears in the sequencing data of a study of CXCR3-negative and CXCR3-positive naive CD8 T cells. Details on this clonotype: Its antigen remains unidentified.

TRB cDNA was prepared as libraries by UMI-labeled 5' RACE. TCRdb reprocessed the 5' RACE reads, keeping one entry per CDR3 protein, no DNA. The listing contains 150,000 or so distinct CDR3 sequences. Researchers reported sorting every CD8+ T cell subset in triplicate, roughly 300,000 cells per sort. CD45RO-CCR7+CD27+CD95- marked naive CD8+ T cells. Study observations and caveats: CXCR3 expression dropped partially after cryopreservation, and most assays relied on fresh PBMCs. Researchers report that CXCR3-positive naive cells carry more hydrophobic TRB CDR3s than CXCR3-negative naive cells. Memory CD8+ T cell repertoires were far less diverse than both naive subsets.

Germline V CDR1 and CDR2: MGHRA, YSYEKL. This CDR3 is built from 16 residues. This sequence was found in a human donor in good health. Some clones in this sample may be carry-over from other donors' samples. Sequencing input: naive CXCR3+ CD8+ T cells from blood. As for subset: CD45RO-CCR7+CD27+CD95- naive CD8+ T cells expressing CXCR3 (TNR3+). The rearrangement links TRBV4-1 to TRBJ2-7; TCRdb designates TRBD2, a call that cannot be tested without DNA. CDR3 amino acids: CASSPLVAGGSYEQYF.